These 24 T cell receptor beta chains came from one sample sequenced in a study of cytomegalovirus exposure and HLA in healthy donors. PCR amplification relied on 60 Vbeta primers (plus 13 Jbeta primers). Repertoires were generated with immunoSEQ multiplex PCR, while TCRdb's copy carries only in-frame clones and drops some. The sample lists some 170,000 clones, 80% to 90% occurring once. Sequencing used PBMCs. These receptors came from a man between 50 and 59 years old in good health and CMV-seropositive.

The chain uses TRBV18 and TRBJ1-1; D gene uncertain. The CDR3 runs 12 residues. Germline V gives CDR1 KGHSH, CDR2 LQKENI. Trimming left V 3 bases short and J 2 bases short, with 4 bases between. The CDR3 is CASSPLNTEAFF. The CDR3 DNA sequence: TGTGCCAGCTCACCCCTTAACACTGAAGCTTTCTTT.

In its sample, this clone was seen a few times. The CDR3, as DNA: TGTGCCAGCAGAACACGGGACGGGGGTAATTCACCCCTCCACTTT. It specifies CASRTRDGGNSPLHF. The chain has TRBV2 and TRBJ1-6; tentatively, D is TRBD1 (5 bases). The CDR3 is made up of 15 amino acids. Germline CDR1 reads SNHLY; CDR2 reads FYNNEI. V lost 6 bases and J 6 bases, leaving 15 bases between the germline ends.

The chain combines TRBV9 with TRBJ2-5; 9 bases match TRBD2. The better agreement between TRBJ2-7 and the DNA end casts doubt on the J call. The CDR3 is 15 amino acids. Germline V gives CDR1 SGDLS, CDR2 YYNGEE. In nucleotides, the CDR3 is TGTGCCAGCAGCGTATCGGGGACTAGCTTCTCCGAGCAGTACTTC. Amino acids: CASSVSGTSFSEQYF.

V and J are TRBV5-8 and TRBJ2-3, with 7 bases aligning to TRBD2. The V gene end was trimmed by 3 bases and the J gene end by 0 bases; junction bases not matched to a gene: 4. This CDR3 is built from 15 residues. CDR1 and CDR2 from the germline V gene are SGHTS and YDEGEE. As DNA, the CDR3 is TGTGCCAGCAGCTCCGGACTAGGTAGCACAGATACGCAGTATTTT. Protein: CASSSGLGSTDTQYF. Looking up the rest from reference TRBV5-8 and TRBJ2-3 gives the full variable domain: EAGVTQSPTHLIKTRGQQATLRCSPISGHTSVYWYQQALGLGLQFLLWYDEGEERNRGNFPPRFSGRQFPNYSSELNVNALELEDSALYLCASSSGLGSTDTQYFGPGTRLTVL.

As for this clone: Given the absence of the conserved phenylalanine or tryptophan at the CDR3 end, a read error is likely. The chain uses TRBV9 and TRBJ1-2, with 8 bases matching TRBD1. Germline values: CDR1 SGDLS, CDR2 YYNGEE. J gave up 9 bases and V 0 bases, and 10 bases lay outside the gene matches. The CDR3 runs to 15 residues. DNA for the CDR3: TGTGCCAGCAGCGTAGAGTTGGACAGGGAAGACAGCTACACCCTC. Translated: CASSVELDREDSYTL.

The chain has TRBV5-1 and TRBJ2-3; a weak D match, TRBD1 (5 bases). The CDR3 length is 15 residues. Germline V gene lookup returns CDR1 SGHRS and CDR2 YFSETQ. Trimming left V 6 bases short and J 5 bases short, with 19 bases between. In nucleotides, the CDR3 is TGCGCCAGCACCTCAGGAGCAGGGCTAGTAGATACGCAGTATTTT. Amino acid sequence: CASTSGAGLVDTQYF.

This clone was counted only a few times. CDR3 amino acids: CSVEIGVDGYTF. CDR3 nucleotide sequence: TGCAGCGTTGAGATCGGGGTCGATGGCTACACCTTC. This chain connects TRBV29-1 to TRBJ1-2; D remains unclear. Germline V gives CDR1 SQVTM, CDR2 ANQGSEA. The CDR3 is 12 residues long. The V and J ends lost 3 bases and 6 bases respectively, with 11 bases between them. Supplemented by reference TRBV29-1 and TRBJ1-2, the full variable domain reads SAVISQKPSRDICQRGTSLTIQCQVDSQVTMMFWYRQQPGQSLTLIATANQGSEATYESGFVIDKFPISRPNLTFSTLTVSNMSPEDSSIYLCSVEIGVDGYTFGSGTRLTVV.

J is TRBJ2-1 and V is TRBV5-1; perhaps TRBD1 as D (5 bases). The germline V gene encodes CDR1 SGHRS and CDR2 YFSETQ. Trimming pared 4 bases from V and 7 bases from J, leaving 15 bases between. The CDR3 has 14 amino acids. CDR3 bases: TGCGCCAGCAGCGAGGCAGGGTATCGGAATGAGCAGTTCTTC. Amino acid sequence: CASSEAGYRNEQFF.

The chain employs TRBV6-1 and TRBJ1-5; 12 nucleotides agree with TRBD1. The CDR3 runs 13 residues. The germline gives CDR1 MNHNS, CDR2 SASEGT. After removal of 9 bases from V and 5 bases from J, the junction contained 2 bases not matched to a gene. The CDR3 is CASGDRGHQPQHF. The CDR3 nucleotides are TGTGCCAGTGGGGACAGGGGGCATCAGCCCCAGCATTTT.

The genes are TRBV5-1 and TRBJ1-1; 12 bases align to TRBD1. J lost 6 bases, V lost 4 bases, and 4 bases had no gene match. This CDR3 has 14 amino acids. Per germline, CDR1 SGHRS and CDR2 YFSETQ. This CDR3 is CASSPGQGAAEAFF. CDR3 coding DNA: TGCGCCAGCAGCCCGGGACAGGGGGCGGCTGAAGCTTTCTTT. The full variable domain, completed using reference TRBV5-1 and TRBJ1-1, is KAGVTQTPRYLIKTRGQQVTLSCSPISGHRSVSWYQQTPGQGLQFLFEYFSETQRNKGNFPGRFSGRQFSNSRSEMNVSTLELGDSALYLCASSPGQGAAEAFFGQGTRLTVV.

This clone was observed a single time. The genes are TRBV6-5 and TRBJ1-2, with a tentative D call TRBD1 (6 bases). The CDR3 extends over 14 amino acids. Germline V gives CDR1 MNHEY, CDR2 SVGAGI. V shed 6 bases and J shed 3 bases, with 14 bases lying between them. The CDR3 reads CASRRGQSYYGYTF. The CDR3 DNA reads TGTGCCAGCAGACGCGGACAGAGCTACTATGGCTACACCTTC.

This rearrangement joins TRBV10-3 to TRBJ2-5; D is possibly TRBD1 (6 bases). Germline V gene sequence: CDR1 ENHRY, CDR2 SYGVKD. V dropped 5 bases and J dropped 0 bases, with 7 bases sitting between them. The CDR3 has 13 residues. The CDR3, as DNA: TGTGCCATCAGTCAGGGGAACCAAGAGACCCAGTACTTC. Encoded protein: CAISQGNQETQYF.

The rearrangement joins TRBV4-3 to TRBJ2-7; TRBD1 agrees at 7 bases. The V gene's germline CDR1 is LGHNA and CDR2 YSLEER. After removal of 0 bases from V and 6 bases from J, the junction contained 5 bases not matched to a gene. The CDR3 is 14 amino acids. The CDR3 sequence: CASSQEWTGTEQYF. As DNA, the CDR3 is TGCGCCAGCAGCCAAGAATGGACAGGAACCGAGCAGTACTTC.

This clone was found a few times. V gene TRBV18 combines with J gene TRBJ2-3; D may be TRBD1 (5 bases). This CDR3 has 15 amino acids. The V gene's germline CDR1 is KGHSH and CDR2 LQKENI. V lost 4 bases to trimming and J lost 0 bases, with 11 bases between them. CDR3 residues: CASSQTGPSTDTQYF. The CDR3 DNA follows: TGTGCCAGCTCACAAACAGGCCCTAGCACAGATACGCAGTATTTT.

V and J are TRBV10-2 and TRBJ2-7; TRBD1 aligns across 9 bases. V was clipped by 5 bases and J by 0 bases; unmatched bases: 8. CDR3 length equals 16 residues. Germline CDR1 and CDR2: WSHSY and SAAADI. The CDR3: CASSTGTGLDSYEQYF. The CDR3 DNA reads as TGCGCCAGCAGTACCGGGACAGGGCTTGACTCCTACGAGCAGTACTTC.

This clone is medium-sized in the sample. The chain uses TRBV5-1 and TRBJ2-3; 9 nucleotides line up with TRBD1. This CDR3 comprises 15 residues. The germline CDR1 and CDR2 sequences are SGHRS and YFSETQ. Germline trimming cut 4 bases from V and 4 bases from J; bases unmatched to any gene: 7. The CDR3 loop reads CASSDGTGRADTQYF. The CDR3 region has the DNA TGCGCCAGCAGCGACGGGACAGGGCGAGCAGATACGCAGTATTTT.

The genes are TRBV7-2 and TRBJ2-7, with 11 positions matching TRBD2. CDR1 is SGHTA, CDR2 FQGNSA, per germline. The CDR3 has 18 residues. Unmatched junction bases numbered 9, after V lost 0 bases and J lost 2 bases. The CDR3 here is CASSLAGHSGRGTYEQYF. In DNA, the CDR3 is TGTGCCAGCAGCTTAGCCGGGCATAGCGGGAGGGGGACCTACGAGCAGTACTTC.

This chain uses TRBV28 with TRBJ1-3, with TRBD1 matching over 8 bases. This CDR3 comprises 14 residues. Germline V gene sequence: CDR1 MDHEN, CDR2 SYDVKM. J gave up 7 bases and V 8 bases, and 10 bases lay outside the gene matches. In nucleotides, the CDR3 is TGTGCCAGCGGCCCAGGACAGGGTGTGAACACCATATATTTT. Translating gives CASGPGQGVNTIYF.

The chain uses TRBV6-1 and TRBJ1-5; D may be TRBD1 (5 bases). Deletions cut 1 base from V and 6 bases from J, with 10 bases between. Germline lookup yields CDR1 MNHNS and CDR2 SASEGT. CDR3 length equals 14 residues. CDR3 coding DNA: TGTGCCAGCAGTGAAGTAGGGGCCGGTCAGCCCCAGCATTTT. Translating it yields CASSEVGAGQPQHF.

The chain joins TRBV9 to TRBJ1-6, with D possibly TRBD1 on 5 matching bases. Trimming left V 0 bases short and J 7 bases short, with 14 bases between. Germline V gene sequence: CDR1 SGDLS, CDR2 YYNGEE. This CDR3 spans 16 amino acids. CDR3 coding DNA: TGTGCCAGCAGCGTAGACTGGCAGGGAACGAATTCACCCCTCCACTTT. It translates to CASSVDWQGTNSPLHF.

The chain recombines TRBV19 with TRBJ1-5, with no clear D. Trimming removed 2 bases from V and 0 bases from J, with 11 bases in between. The CDR3 spans 16 residues. CDR1 and CDR2 from the germline V gene are LNHDA and SQIVND (reference sequence). Here the CDR3 DNA reads TGTGCCAGTAGTATATTACAGCCTTATAGCAATCAGCCCCAGCATTTT. Translation: CASSILQPYSNQPQHF.

The chain carries TRBV15 and TRBJ2-1; TRBD2 aligns across 9 bases. Germline-derived CDR1 and CDR2 are LNHNV and YYDKDF (reference sequence). This CDR3 is 15 amino acids long. V lost 1 base and J lost 10; bases outside the gene matches: 8. The CDR3 DNA is TGTGCCACCAGCAGAGGGGGCGGGGGGGCTCGGGAGCAGTTCTTC. It translates to CATSRGGGGAREQFF.

V gene TRBV16 combines with J gene TRBJ2-7; TRBD1 matches 7 bases. The ends lost 5 bases at V and 4 bases at J; junction bases unmatched: 17. The length of the CDR3 is 17 residues. Looked up from germline, CDR1 is KGHSY and CDR2 is FQNENV. CDR3: CASSNLGKPQGLYEQYF. CDR3 nucleotides: TGTGCCAGCAGCAACCTGGGTAAGCCACAGGGGCTTTACGAGCAGTACTTC.

This clone appeared a single time. The V and J genes are TRBV6-5 and TRBJ2-7; D is perhaps TRBD1 (5 bases). The V gene lost 0 bases and the J gene lost 1 base, with 7 bases spanning the gap. The CDR3 is 14 amino acids. The germline gives CDR1 MNHEY, CDR2 SVGAGI. CDR3: CASSYSTASYEQYF. The CDR3 DNA is TGTGCCAGCAGTTACTCGACAGCTTCCTACGAGCAGTACTTC.